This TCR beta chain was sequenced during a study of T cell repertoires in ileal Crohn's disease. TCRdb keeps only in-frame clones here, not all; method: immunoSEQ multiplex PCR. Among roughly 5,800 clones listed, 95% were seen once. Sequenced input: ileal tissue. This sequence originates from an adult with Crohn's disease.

Here the CDR3 reads CASGFPSTPGNTIYF. CDR3 sequence (DNA): TGTGCTAGTGGTTTTCCGTCGACTCCTGGAAACACCATATATTTT. This chain links TRBV12-5 with TRBJ1-3; D not certain. The germline V and J ends were trimmed by 3 bases and 2 bases, with 11 bases remaining between them. Per germline, CDR1 LGHNT and CDR2 FRNRAP. The length of the CDR3 is 15 residues.